The 23 T cell receptor beta chains reported below all come from one sample, sequenced in a study of early T cells in non-severe SARS-CoV-2 infection. TCRdb re-derived calls from the 5' RACE reads in MiXCR, one entry per CDR3 protein. Of tens of thousands of distinct CDR3 sequences listed, about 4.3% are singletons. The input for sequencing was whole blood, taken at baseline. The receptor set was obtained from an adult who was a healthcare worker with PCR-confirmed SARS-CoV-2 infection or an uninfected control (not recorded which).

This clonotype was detected a few times. This chain joins TRBV19 and TRBJ2-1, with 9 nucleotides matching TRBD2. J gave up 3 bases and V 6 bases, and 6 bases lay outside the gene matches. Looked up from germline, CDR1 is LNHDA and CDR2 is SQIVND (reference sequence). CDR3 size: 15 residues. In DNA form, the CDR3 reads TGTGCCAGTAGATCGCCAGCGGGGGGCTACAATGAGCAGTTCTTC. Encoded protein: CASRSPAGGYNEQFF.

This clonotype has a count of ten or more. The chain has TRBV12-3 or TRBV12-4 and TRBJ2-5, with D unresolved. With 5 bases removed from V and 2 bases from J, the gap between germline ends came to 9 bases. The CDR3 extends over 13 amino acids. The CDR3 reads CASSPPGQETQYF. CDR3 in DNA: TGTGCCAGCAGTCCCCCGGGTCAAGAGACCCAGTACTTC.

The sample holds many counts of this clonotype. The V call is TRBV6-5, the J call TRBJ2-5; 9 bases are shared with TRBD2. CDR1 is MNHEY and CDR2 is SVGAGI in the germline V gene. J lost 2 bases, V lost 7 bases, and 8 bases had no gene match. CDR3 length: 15 residues. CDR3 amino acids: CASTITSGPQETQYF. The CDR3, as DNA: TGTGCCAGCACTATTACTAGCGGGCCTCAAGAGACCCAGTACTTC.

The sample holds many counts of this clonotype. The J gene is TRBJ2-7, the V gene TRBV20-1, with D perhaps TRBD2 (5 bases). Germline V gene lookup returns CDR1 DFQATT and CDR2 SNEGSKA (reference sequence). This CDR3 region has 14 residues. The germline V and J ends were trimmed by 0 bases and 4 bases, with 13 bases remaining between them. The CDR3 DNA sequence: TGCAGTGCTAGAGATCTTGGCGGGTCATACGAGCAGTACTTC. Encoded protein: CSARDLGGSYEQYF.

The CDR3 here is CSASGGGNIQYF. CDR3 bases: TGCAGTGCTAGCGGGGGCGGAAACATTCAGTACTTC. V and J are TRBV20-1 and TRBJ2-4; the D gene could be TRBD1 or TRBD2 (6 bases each). Germline CDR1 and CDR2: DFQATT and SNEGSKA (reference sequence). Trimming took 3 bases from V and 6 from J, leaving 9 bases between them. This CDR3 region has 12 residues.

There are many counts of this clonotype. The gene calls are TRBV7-6 and TRBJ1-3; no definite D call. This CDR3 comprises 19 residues. Trimming stripped 1 base from V and 0 bases from J, with 19 bases between. Germline V gene lookup returns CDR1 SGHVS and CDR2 FNYEAQ. This CDR3 is CASSLDSVAASSSGNTIYF. The CDR3 DNA reads as TGTGCCAGCAGCTTAGATTCGGTAGCGGCCTCAAGCTCTGGAAACACCATATATTTT.

At least ten counts were recorded for this clonotype. V is TRBV7-9 and J is TRBJ2-5; 15 positions match TRBD2. V lost 1 base and J lost 4; bases outside the gene matches: 7. CDR1 and CDR2 from the germline V gene are SEHNR and FQNEAQ (reference sequence). CDR3 length equals 18 residues. The CDR3 DNA is TGTGCCAGCAGCTTAGGGACTAGCGGGAGGGCCGGGGGAGAGACCCAGTACTTC. This sequence encodes CASSLGTSGRAGGETQYF.

This clonotype was counted many times. The chain employs TRBV6-5 and TRBJ2-3; TRBD2 is a possible D gene (5 bases). Germline values: CDR1 MNHEY, CDR2 SVGAGI. V lost 2 bases and J 2 bases, leaving 14 bases between the germline ends. The CDR3 is made up of 16 amino acids. CDR3 protein: CASSYDGRGVTDTQYF. The CDR3 bases are TGTGCCAGCAGTTACGATGGACGGGGAGTCACAGATACGCAGTATTTT.

This clonotype has ten or more counts. The rearrangement links TRBV11-2 to TRBJ2-1; 9 nucleotides line up with TRBD2. The CDR3 consists of 16 residues. Germline CDR1 is SGHAT and CDR2 is FQNNGV. J lost 7 bases, V lost 0 bases, and 7 bases had no gene match. The chain's CDR3 is CASSLEPRLAENEQFF. CDR3 nucleotide sequence: TGTGCCAGCAGCTTAGAACCCCGACTAGCGGAGAATGAGCAGTTCTTC.

This clonotype has at least ten counts. J is TRBJ2-5 and V is TRBV27; D gene unclear. CDR1 and CDR2 from the germline V gene are MNHEY and SMNVEV (reference sequence). CDR3 length equals 14 residues. V was trimmed by 2 bases and J by 1 base, leaving 8 bases between them. In DNA form, the CDR3 reads TGTGCCAGCAGTTTAATAACAGCCCAAGAGACCCAGTACTTC. It codes for CASSLITAQETQYF.

This clonotype was seen repeatedly, ten times or more. V usage is TRBV10-3 and J usage is TRBJ1-2; a possible D gene is TRBD1 (5 bases). The germline V gene encodes CDR1 ENHRY and CDR2 SYGVKD. The CDR3 length is 14 residues. V was pared by 0 bases and J by 0 bases, with 5 bases between. CDR3: CAISESTANYGYTF. Here the CDR3 DNA reads TGTGCCATCAGTGAGTCGACAGCTAACTATGGCTACACCTTC.

This clonotype turned up a few times. The chain employs TRBV5-1 and TRBJ1-2, with TRBD1 matching 10 bases. The CDR3 is made up of 14 amino acids. Germline values: CDR1 SGHRS, CDR2 YFSETQ. Unmatched junction bases numbered 8, after V lost 4 bases and J lost 8 bases. In DNA, the CDR3 is TGCGCCAGCAGCCAAGGGACAGGGGACATCGGCTACACCTTC. Encoded protein: CASSQGTGDIGYTF. The whole variable domain, remainder taken from reference TRBV5-1 and TRBJ1-2, is KAGVTQTPRYLIKTRGQQVTLSCSPISGHRSVSWYQQTPGQGLQFLFEYFSETQRNKGNFPGRFSGRQFSNSRSEMNVSTLELGDSALYLCASSQGTGDIGYTFGSGTRLTVV.

In its sample, this clonotype was seen many times. The chain joins TRBV6-5 to TRBJ1-6, with a tentative D call TRBD1 (6 bases). The V gene lost 0 bases and the J gene lost 9 bases, with 15 bases spanning the gap. The CDR3 sequence is 16 residues long. The V gene's germline CDR1 is MNHEY and CDR2 SVGAGI. The CDR3 coding sequence is TGTGCCAGCAGTTACTCCGGACAGAATGAGGGTTCACCCCTCCACTTT. It encodes CASSYSGQNEGSPLHF.

The chain is built from TRBV25-1 and TRBJ2-7; D perhaps matches TRBD1 (6 bases). The CDR3 contains 15 residues. Trimming stripped 5 bases from V and 4 bases from J, with 18 bases between. Germline V gives CDR1 MGHDK, CDR2 SYGVNS. The CDR3 here is CASSQTGNLGYEQYF. The DNA for the CDR3 is TGTGCCAGCAGTCAGACAGGAAATCTGGGATACGAGCAGTACTTC.

The chain combines TRBV6-5 with TRBJ2-7; D call uncertain. Trimming removed 0 bases at V and 3 bases at J, with 9 bases between. The V gene's germline CDR1 is MNHEY and CDR2 SVGAGI. The CDR3 totals 14 residues. The CDR3 DNA is TGTGCCAGCAGTTACTCGCTCTCGATCTACGAGCAGTACTTC. This encodes CASSYSLSIYEQYF.

This clonotype came up many times. The J gene is TRBJ2-5, the V gene TRBV20-1; no clear D gene. Germline values: CDR1 DFQATT, CDR2 SNEGSKA (reference sequence). The ends were cut back, 2 bases at V and 4 bases at J, with 17 bases in the middle. This CDR3 has 15 residues. DNA of the CDR3: TGCAGTGCTAGATCGATAGTAGGGTCAGGAGAGACCCAGTACTTC. This translates into CSARSIVGSGETQYF.

This clonotype showed up many times. The chain combines TRBV12-3 or TRBV12-4 with TRBJ1-1; a possible D gene is TRBD1 (5 bases). This CDR3 region has 16 residues. The V end lost 0 bases, the J end lost 1 base, and 12 bases lay between the germline ends. CDR3 residues: CASSLAKRGWNTEAFF. The CDR3 DNA follows: TGTGCCAGCAGTTTAGCGAAGAGGGGATGGAACACTGAAGCTTTCTTT.

This clonotype appeared many times. In DNA form, the CDR3 reads TGCGCCAGCAGCTTGAGGGGGGCTGACTATGGCTACACCTTC. Translated: CASSLRGADYGYTF. This chain links TRBV5-1 with TRBJ1-2, with D maybe TRBD1 (6 bases). With 1 base removed from V and 3 bases from J, the gap between germline ends came to 10 bases. Germline CDR1 SGHRS, CDR2 YFSETQ. The CDR3 spans 14 residues.

At least ten counts were recorded for this clonotype. The chain carries TRBV6-2 or TRBV6-3 and TRBJ2-3, with D possibly TRBD2 on 5 matching bases. This CDR3 region has 16 residues. Trimming removed 4 bases from V and 0 bases from J, with 14 bases in between. CDR1 is MNHEY, CDR2 SVGEGT, per germline. In DNA, the CDR3 is TGTGCCAGCAGTTTTAGCTCACGGGATAGCACAGATACGCAGTATTTT. Translation: CASSFSSRDSTDTQYF.

This clonotype appeared many times. The chain joins TRBV20-1 to TRBJ1-2; the D gene is possibly TRBD1 (5 bases). Trimming removed 7 bases at V and 3 bases at J, with 30 bases between. The CDR3 runs to 18 residues. The V gene's germline CDR1 is DFQATT and CDR2 SNEGSKA (reference sequence). CDR3 in DNA: TGCAGTGTTCTATCCTACCCGGGACCTAGATATGGTGACTATGGCTACACCTTC. This encodes CSVLSYPGPRYGDYGYTF.

This clonotype was observed many times. The V and J genes are TRBV20-1 and TRBJ2-1, with 8 bases fitting TRBD2. The germline gives CDR1 DFQATT, CDR2 SNEGSKA (reference sequence). The CDR3 sequence is 17 residues long. J lost 7 bases, V lost 1 base, and 15 bases had no gene match. The CDR3 nucleotides are TGCAGTGCTAGAGTCCCCAGAGGGACTAGAAGTATAAATGAGCAGTTCTTC. The encoded protein is CSARVPRGTRSINEQFF.

The chain has TRBV4-3 and TRBJ2-4; D could derive from TRBD1 or TRBD2 (6 bases each). V was clipped by 0 bases and J by 7 bases, with 13 bases between them. The CDR3 loop spans 15 amino acids. Germline V gives CDR1 LGHNA, CDR2 YSLEER. The CDR3 nucleotides read TGCGCCAGCAGCCAAGACCCTAAAGGGGGGAACATTCAGTACTTC. Its protein product is CASSQDPKGGNIQYF.

This clonotype was found many times. This chain connects TRBV19 to TRBJ2-1; 7 nucleotides line up with TRBD2. The CDR3 length is 12 residues. Germline trimming cut 10 bases from V and 2 bases from J; bases unmatched to any gene: 2. Germline V gives CDR1 LNHDA, CDR2 SQIVND (reference sequence). The CDR3 nucleotides read TGTGCCACTAGCGGACCCTACAATGAGCAGTTCTTC. Translated, it gives CATSGPYNEQFF.